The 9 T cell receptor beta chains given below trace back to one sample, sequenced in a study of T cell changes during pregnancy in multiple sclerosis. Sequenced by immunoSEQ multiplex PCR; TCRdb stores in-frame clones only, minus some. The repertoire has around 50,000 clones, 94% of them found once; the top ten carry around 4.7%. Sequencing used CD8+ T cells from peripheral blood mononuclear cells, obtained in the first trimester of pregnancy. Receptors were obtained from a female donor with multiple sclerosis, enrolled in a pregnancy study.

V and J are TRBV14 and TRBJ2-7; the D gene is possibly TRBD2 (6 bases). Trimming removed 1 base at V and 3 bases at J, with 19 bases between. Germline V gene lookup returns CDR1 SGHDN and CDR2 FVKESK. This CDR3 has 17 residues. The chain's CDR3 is CASSQAGGGKLLYEQYF. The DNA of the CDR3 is TGTGCCAGCAGCCAAGCCGGCGGCGGGAAACTACTCTACGAGCAGTACTTC.

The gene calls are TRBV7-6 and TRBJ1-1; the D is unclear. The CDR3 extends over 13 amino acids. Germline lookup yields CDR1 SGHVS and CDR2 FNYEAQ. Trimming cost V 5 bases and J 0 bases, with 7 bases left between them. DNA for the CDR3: TGTGCCAGCAGCCCGGGAATGAACACTGAAGCTTTCTTT. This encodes CASSPGMNTEAFF.

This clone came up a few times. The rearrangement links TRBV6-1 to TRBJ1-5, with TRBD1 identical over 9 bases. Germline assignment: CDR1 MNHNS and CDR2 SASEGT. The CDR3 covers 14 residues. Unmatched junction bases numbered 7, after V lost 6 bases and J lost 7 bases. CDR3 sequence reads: CASREQGADQPQHF. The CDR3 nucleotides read TGTGCCAGCAGGGAACAGGGGGCGGACCAGCCCCAGCATTTT.

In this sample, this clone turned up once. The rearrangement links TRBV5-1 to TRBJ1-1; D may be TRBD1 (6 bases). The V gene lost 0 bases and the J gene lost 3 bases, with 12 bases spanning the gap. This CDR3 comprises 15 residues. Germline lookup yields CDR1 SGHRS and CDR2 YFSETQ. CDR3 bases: TGCGCCAGCAGCTTGGTGGGGGGGCCGGACACTGAAGCTTTCTTT. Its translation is CASSLVGGPDTEAFF.

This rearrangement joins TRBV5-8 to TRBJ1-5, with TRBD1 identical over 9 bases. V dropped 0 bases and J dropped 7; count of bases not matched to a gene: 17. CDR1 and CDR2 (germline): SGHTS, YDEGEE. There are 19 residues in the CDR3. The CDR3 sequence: CASSLVGTGPLGISQPQHF. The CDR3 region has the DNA TGTGCCAGCAGCTTGGTCGGGACAGGGCCCCTTGGGATATCCCAGCCCCAGCATTTT.

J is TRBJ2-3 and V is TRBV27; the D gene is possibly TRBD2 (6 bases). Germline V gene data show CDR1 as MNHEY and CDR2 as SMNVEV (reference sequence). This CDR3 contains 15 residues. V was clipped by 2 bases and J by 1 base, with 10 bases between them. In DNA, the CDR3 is TGTGCCAGCAGTTTAAGGGGACTTGGCACAGATACGCAGTATTTT. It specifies CASSLRGLGTDTQYF.

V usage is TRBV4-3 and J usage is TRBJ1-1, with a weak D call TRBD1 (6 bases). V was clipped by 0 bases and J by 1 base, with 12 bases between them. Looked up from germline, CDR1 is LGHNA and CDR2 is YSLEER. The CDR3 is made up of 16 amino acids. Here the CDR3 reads CASSQEPQGQNTEAFF. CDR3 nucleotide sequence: TGCGCCAGCAGCCAAGAACCCCAGGGGCAGAACACTGAAGCTTTCTTT.

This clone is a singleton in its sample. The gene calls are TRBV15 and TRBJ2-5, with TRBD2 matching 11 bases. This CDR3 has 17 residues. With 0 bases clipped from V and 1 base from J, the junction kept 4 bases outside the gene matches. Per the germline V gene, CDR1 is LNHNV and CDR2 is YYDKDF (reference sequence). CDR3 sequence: CATSREVGLAAQETQYF. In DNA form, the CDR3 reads TGTGCCACCAGCAGAGAGGTGGGACTAGCGGCCCAAGAGACCCAGTACTTC.

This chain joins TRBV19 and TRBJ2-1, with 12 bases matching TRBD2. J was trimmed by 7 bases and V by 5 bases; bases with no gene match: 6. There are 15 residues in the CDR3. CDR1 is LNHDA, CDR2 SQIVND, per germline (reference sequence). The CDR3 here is CASSHLAGGLNEQFF. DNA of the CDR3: TGTGCCAGTAGTCATCTAGCGGGAGGGCTGAATGAGCAGTTCTTC. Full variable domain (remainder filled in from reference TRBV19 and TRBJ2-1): DGGITQSPKYLFRKEGQNVTLSCEQNLNHDAMYWYRQDPGQGLRLIYYSQIVNDFQKGDIAEGYSVSREKKESFPLTVTSAQKNPTAFYLCASSHLAGGLNEQFFGPGTRLTVL.